The present T cell receptor beta chain was sequenced within a study of T cell clones after liver transplantation. Trimming stripped 6 bases from V and 2 bases from J, with 14 bases between. Germline V gene data show CDR1 as MDHEN and CDR2 as SYDVKM. This CDR3 comprises 15 residues. Data came from immunoSEQ multiplex PCR; TCRdb stores just in-frame clones and leaves some out. This repertoire shows 55,000 to 80,000 clones, more than 90% found once; its top ten account for approximately 2.5%. The source of this sequence is a human donor who received a liver transplant. This sample comprised CD4+ T cells from blood, obtained before liver transplant. This sequence joins TRBV28 and TRBJ1-5; possibly TRBD1 for D (6 bases). Here the CDR3 reads CASRAGARGNQPQHF. CDR3 DNA: TGTGCCAGCAGGGCGGGGGCTCGGGGCAATCAGCCCCAGCATTTT.